This TCR beta chain was captured by sequencing in a study of beta chain features in type 1 diabetes. Study at large: Analysis included roughly 100 million sorted cells drawn from all samples. Study-level results: Insertions were fewer and deletions more numerous at VDJ junctions in type 1 diabetes patients. Type 1 diabetes patients showed a moderate but significant shortening of TCRB CDR3s in all four CD4+ subsets.

Heparinised blood was drawn once per donor, averaging approximately 100 mL. The authors reverse transcribed all of the isolated RNA, so sequencing captured expressed TCRB transcripts. Generated by immunoSEQ multiplex PCR, the TCRdb table keeps only in-frame clones and is missing some. The data contain 310,000 or so clones, around 9% of them singletons. The CDR3 runs to 15 residues. V was clipped by 5 bases and J by 7 bases; unmatched bases: 11. From germline, CDR1 is MNHEY and CDR2 SMNVEV (reference sequence). This clone was detected only a few times. Antigen unknown. Sequenced sample: central memory CD4+ T cells from blood. The chain links TRBV27 to TRBJ1-5; 7 bases map to TRBD1. The clonotype comes from a young man with type 1 diabetes. The CDR3 DNA follows: TGTGCCAGCAGTCGGGACAGCTGGTCTGGGCAGCCCCAGCATTTT. It encodes CASSRDSWSGQPQHF.